One T cell receptor (beta chain) is described in this entry. The antigen is undetermined. A junction end diverges from the germline sequence, so it may reflect a read error. Germline-derived CDR1 and CDR2 are MNHNS and SASEGT. This CDR3 contains 16 residues. Assay: immunoSEQ multiplex PCR; the TCRdb copy retains only in-frame clones and omits some. Of 150,000 to 200,000 clones in the sample, almost 95% were seen once. The data are from a study of T cell responses to AZD1222 COVID-19 vaccine. Study details: Pooled in the analysis were second doses at about 4 or about 12 weeks.

Whole-study findings and limits: There were mostly white British donors and more females than males, and clonal diversity was possibly underestimated. Baseline seropositivity characterized only a handful of AZD1222 recipients.

V usage is TRBV6-1 and J usage is TRBJ2-1; no clear D gene. This sequence was found in an adult in good health. Source: peripheral blood, taken on day 0 of AZD1222 vaccination. CDR3 sequence (DNA): TGTGCCAGCAGTGAAGCAGGGCGCTACTCCAACAATGAGCAGTTCTTC. This translates into CASSEAGRYSNNEQFF.